A single sample gave rise to the 24 T cell receptor beta chains below, sequenced in a study of T cell repertoires in cytomegalovirus infection. These receptors are not linked to any known antigen. Using its own MiXCR run on the reads, TCRdb lists one record per CDR3 protein. Here the sample spans hundreds of thousands of distinct CDR3 sequences, roughly 28% being singletons. Here the sequenced sample was cultured PBMCs, taken from culture after CMV antigen stimulation. The receptors come from a human donor in good health (CMV status not recorded). Some clones in this sample may be carry-over from other donors' samples.

This chain uses TRBV18 with TRBJ2-7; maybe TRBD2 (6 bases). Trimming left V 0 bases short and J 8 bases short, with 11 bases between. CDR1 is KGHSH and CDR2 is LQKENI in the germline V gene. The CDR3 sequence is 13 residues long. CDR3 coding DNA: TGTGCCAGCTCACCACCGATGCGGGGCAAGCAGTACTTC. Amino acid sequence: CASSPPMRGKQYF.

This clonotype was counted a few times. The DNA of the CDR3 is TGTGCCACCAGTGATGTGACTAGCGGGGCGTACGAGCAGTACTTC. It translates to CATSDVTSGAYEQYF. The genes are TRBV24-1 and TRBJ2-7; 11 bases are a match to TRBD2. Germline loops: CDR1 KGHDR, CDR2 SFDVKD. Losses at the gene ends were 3 bases for V and 4 bases for J; bases not matched to a gene: 4. The CDR3 is made up of 15 amino acids.

This clonotype was seen more than once but under ten times. J is TRBJ2-3 and V is TRBV7-2; no definite D call. Germline loops: CDR1 SGHTA, CDR2 FQGNSA. Trimming stripped 1 base from V and 2 bases from J, with 7 bases between. This CDR3 is 14 amino acids long. CDR3 DNA sequence: TGTGCCAGCAGCTTAGGCCCATACACAGATACGCAGTATTTT. Translating gives CASSLGPYTDTQYF.

The chain is built from TRBV28 and TRBJ1-3, with a possible D match to TRBD1 (6 bases). Trimming removed 2 bases at V and 0 bases at J, with 17 bases between. Germline-derived CDR1 and CDR2 are MDHEN and SYDVKM. The CDR3 runs 18 residues. CDR3 sequence (DNA): TGTGCCAGCAGTTTACTCGACAGGACTGCTAACTCTGGAAACACCATATATTTT. Its translation is CASSLLDRTANSGNTIYF.

This clonotype showed up just a few times. The chain recombines TRBV28 with TRBJ1-3; D remains unclear. V was pared by 8 bases and J by 0 bases, with 11 bases between. This CDR3 is built from 14 residues. From germline, CDR1 is MDHEN and CDR2 SYDVKM. CDR3 residues: CASLEPSSGNTIYF. In DNA form, the CDR3 reads TGTGCCAGCTTAGAACCGAGCTCTGGAAACACCATATATTTT.

As to this clonotype: A read error is likely, as this CDR3 ends without the conserved phenylalanine or tryptophan. The gene calls are TRBV12-3 or TRBV12-4 and TRBJ2-1, with 8 bases matching TRBD1. The CDR3 runs to 15 residues. V trimming: 3 bases; J trimming: 7 bases; junction bases outside the gene matches: 8. The CDR3 is CASSLETGVLNEQFL. The CDR3 DNA reads TGTGCCAGCAGTTTGGAGACAGGGGTTTTAAATGAGCAGTTCCTC.

The chain uses TRBV4-1 and TRBJ1-1, with 8 bases lining up with TRBD1. This CDR3 comprises 14 residues. The ends lost 7 bases at V and 1 base at J; junction bases unmatched: 5. CDR1 is MGHRA, CDR2 YSYEKL, per germline. In DNA, the CDR3 is TGCGCCAGCACCTCAGGACAGGGGAACACTGAAGCTTTCTTT. Its protein is CASTSGQGNTEAFF.

This clonotype was detected many times. The rearrangement joins TRBV11-2 to TRBJ1-6; D is perhaps TRBD1 (5 bases). Trimming took 8 bases from V and 11 from J, leaving 22 bases between them. The CDR3 sequence is 15 residues long. Germline V lookup: CDR1 SGHAT, CDR2 FQNNGV. CDR3 DNA sequence: TGTGCCAGCGGTTTGGGGGGGAGAGGAGGAGCACCCCTCCACTTT. Amino acid sequence: CASGLGGRGGAPLHF.

This clonotype was detected only a few times. This chain connects TRBV25-1 to TRBJ1-4, with D perhaps TRBD1 (5 bases). The V gene's germline CDR1 is MGHDK and CDR2 SYGVNS. The CDR3 extends over 18 amino acids. V lost 4 bases to trimming and J lost 8 bases, with 26 bases between them. The CDR3 is CASSGFRGVGDFEEKLFF. The CDR3 DNA sequence: TGTGCCAGCAGTGGTTTCCGGGGGGTCGGGGACTTCGAGGAAAAACTGTTTTTT. The variable domain in full, completed from reference TRBV25-1 and TRBJ1-4, reads EADIYQTPRYLVIGTGKKITLECSQTMGHDKMYWYQQDPGMELHLIHYSYGVNSTEKGDLSSESTVSRIRTEHFPLTLESARPSHTSQYLCASSGFRGVGDFEEKLFFGSGTQLSVL.

The CDR3 DNA reads TGTGCCAGCAGTTTAAGGGCCGGGGGCTCTTATAATTCACCCCTCCACTTT. Translation: CASSLRAGGSYNSPLHF. The V call is TRBV12-3 or TRBV12-4, the J call TRBJ1-6; a weak D match, TRBD1 (6 bases). The CDR3 is made up of 17 amino acids. V lost 2 bases, J lost 4 bases, and 15 bases lay in between.

The chain employs TRBV27 and TRBJ2-2; 7 nucleotides agree with TRBD2. Trimming at V came to 2 bases and at J to 6 bases, leaving 3 bases not matched to a gene. Germline CDR1 MNHEY, CDR2 SMNVEV (reference sequence). The CDR3 is 14 residues long. CDR3 in amino acids: CASSLTGGPGELFF. The CDR3 DNA reads as TGTGCCAGCAGTTTAACGGGAGGCCCCGGGGAGCTGTTTTTT.

This clonotype appeared a few times. V is TRBV7-6 and J is TRBJ1-2; 10 bases map to TRBD1. CDR1 and CDR2 (germline): SGHVS, FNYEAQ. CDR3 length equals 15 residues. Germline trimming cut 0 bases from V and 8 bases from J; bases unmatched to any gene: 6. CDR3 in amino acids: CASSLAETGGSGYTF. The DNA of the CDR3 is TGTGCCAGCAGCTTAGCCGAGACAGGGGGCTCGGGCTACACCTTC. Together with reference TRBV7-6 and TRBJ1-2, the CDR3 gives the full variable domain: GAGVSQSPRYKVTKRGQDVALRCDPISGHVSLYWYRQALGQGPEFLTYFNYEAQQDKSGLPNDRFSAERPEGSISTLTIQRTEQRDSAMYRCASSLAETGGSGYTFGSGTRLTVV.

The count of this clonotype is one. This chain uses TRBV20-1 with TRBJ2-1; 7 bases are a match to TRBD2. Germline CDR1 and CDR2: DFQATT and SNEGSKA (reference sequence). The CDR3 has 13 residues. The V gene end was trimmed by 3 bases and the J gene end by 8 bases; junction bases not matched to a gene: 7. The CDR3 loop reads CSASGGGVDEQFF. DNA of the CDR3: TGCAGTGCTAGCGGCGGGGGTGTTGATGAGCAGTTCTTC.

This clonotype turned up a few times. The chain links TRBV18 to TRBJ1-3; D gene uncertain. The CDR3 loop spans 14 amino acids. Germline V gene data show CDR1 as KGHSH and CDR2 as LQKENI. V was cut by 2 bases and J by 4 bases, with 9 bases left in between. The CDR3, as DNA: TGTGCCAGCTCACCATCGGCCGGAGGAAACACCATATATTTT. Its translation is CASSPSAGGNTIYF.

The rearrangement links TRBV12-3 or TRBV12-4 to TRBJ1-2; 9 nucleotides match TRBD1. Trimming at V came to 3 bases and at J to 3 bases, leaving 2 bases not matched to a gene. CDR3 length: 14 amino acids. CDR3 sequence reads: CASSLTGGDYGYTF. The CDR3 DNA is TGTGCCAGCAGTTTGACAGGGGGGGACTATGGCTACACCTTC.

V usage is TRBV6-5 and J usage is TRBJ1-5; D ambiguous. The CDR3 runs 13 residues. Germline CDR1 MNHEY, CDR2 SVGAGI. V was clipped by 0 bases and J by 7 bases, with 7 bases between them. CDR3 sequence: CASSYSKVQPQHF. DNA for the CDR3: TGTGCCAGCAGTTACTCGAAGGTACAGCCCCAGCATTTT.

This clonotype has just a few counts. The V call is TRBV7-4, the J call TRBJ1-1; no firm D call. V lost 1 base, J lost 10 bases, and 22 bases lay in between. Germline V CDR1 and CDR2: SGHVT, SQSDAQ. The CDR3 loop spans 16 amino acids. The CDR3, as DNA: TGTGCCAGCAGCTTAGAATTTCCGGGGTATCCAGGTAGAGCTTTCTTT. This encodes CASSLEFPGYPGRAFF.

In its sample, this clonotype was seen many times. CDR3 residues: CASSVQGTGYNEQFF. CDR3 coding DNA: TGTGCCAGCAGCGTTCAGGGGACTGGCTACAATGAGCAGTTCTTC. The chain carries TRBV9 and TRBJ2-1; tentatively, D is TRBD1 or TRBD2 (6 bases each). V gave up 2 bases and J gave up 3 bases, with 12 bases separating them. This CDR3 has 15 residues. Germline V lookup: CDR1 SGDLS, CDR2 YYNGEE.

This clonotype occurred a few times. As DNA, the CDR3 is TGTGCCAGCAGTTCAACAGCCATCCCTAGCGGGAGCCGAGGGGAGACCCAGTACTTC. Its protein product is CASSSTAIPSGSRGETQYF. J is TRBJ2-5 and V is TRBV28, with 10 bases fitting TRBD2. The V gene end was trimmed by 4 bases and the J gene end by 5 bases; junction bases not matched to a gene: 19. Germline CDR1 reads MDHEN; CDR2 reads SYDVKM. The CDR3 totals 19 residues.

The genes are TRBV4-2 and TRBJ2-1; D not resolved. The CDR3 sequence is 14 residues long. From germline, CDR1 is LGHNA and CDR2 YNFKEQ. V was shortened by 0 bases and J by 3 bases, with 6 bases between the two germline ends. The CDR3 DNA is TGTGCCAGCAGCCAAGAAAGGGACTACAATGAGCAGTTCTTC. Protein product: CASSQERDYNEQFF.

As DNA, the CDR3 is TGTGCCAGCCGGCGAGGGCCCTCAACTAATGAAAAACTGTTTTTT. This codes for CASRRGPSTNEKLFF. The chain couples TRBV6-1 to TRBJ1-4, with D uncertain. CDR3 length equals 15 residues. V dropped 8 bases and J dropped 0 bases, with 13 bases sitting between them. CDR1 is MNHNS, CDR2 SASEGT, per germline.

This clonotype was recorded many times. The V call is TRBV6-2 or TRBV6-3, the J call TRBJ2-5; D is unresolved. The CDR3 has 13 residues. The V end lost 0 bases, the J end lost 2 bases, and 4 bases lay between the germline ends. In germline, CDR1 is MNHEY, CDR2 SVGEGT. This CDR3 is CASSYSRQETQYF. The CDR3 region has the DNA TGTGCCAGCAGTTACTCTAGGCAAGAGACCCAGTACTTC.

This clonotype was recorded a few times. The chain recombines TRBV19 with TRBJ1-1; 7 bases map to TRBD1. The germline V gene has CDR1 LNHDA and CDR2 SQIVND (reference sequence). V lost 5 bases to trimming and J lost 6 bases; unmatched junction nucleotides: 9. The CDR3 runs to 14 residues. The CDR3: CASSPPTGIAEAFF. CDR3 nucleotide sequence: TGTGCCAGTAGTCCTCCGACAGGGATCGCTGAAGCTTTCTTT.

This clonotype was recorded at least ten times. The chain has TRBV7-6 and TRBJ1-5; a possible D gene is TRBD1 (5 bases). The germline CDR1 and CDR2 sequences are SGHVS and FNYEAQ. Trimming removed 2 bases at V and 3 bases at J, with 14 bases between. The CDR3 runs 16 residues. CDR3 amino acids: CASSLSGRGINQPQHF. The DNA for the CDR3 is TGTGCCAGCAGCTTATCGGGACGGGGCATCAATCAGCCCCAGCATTTT.